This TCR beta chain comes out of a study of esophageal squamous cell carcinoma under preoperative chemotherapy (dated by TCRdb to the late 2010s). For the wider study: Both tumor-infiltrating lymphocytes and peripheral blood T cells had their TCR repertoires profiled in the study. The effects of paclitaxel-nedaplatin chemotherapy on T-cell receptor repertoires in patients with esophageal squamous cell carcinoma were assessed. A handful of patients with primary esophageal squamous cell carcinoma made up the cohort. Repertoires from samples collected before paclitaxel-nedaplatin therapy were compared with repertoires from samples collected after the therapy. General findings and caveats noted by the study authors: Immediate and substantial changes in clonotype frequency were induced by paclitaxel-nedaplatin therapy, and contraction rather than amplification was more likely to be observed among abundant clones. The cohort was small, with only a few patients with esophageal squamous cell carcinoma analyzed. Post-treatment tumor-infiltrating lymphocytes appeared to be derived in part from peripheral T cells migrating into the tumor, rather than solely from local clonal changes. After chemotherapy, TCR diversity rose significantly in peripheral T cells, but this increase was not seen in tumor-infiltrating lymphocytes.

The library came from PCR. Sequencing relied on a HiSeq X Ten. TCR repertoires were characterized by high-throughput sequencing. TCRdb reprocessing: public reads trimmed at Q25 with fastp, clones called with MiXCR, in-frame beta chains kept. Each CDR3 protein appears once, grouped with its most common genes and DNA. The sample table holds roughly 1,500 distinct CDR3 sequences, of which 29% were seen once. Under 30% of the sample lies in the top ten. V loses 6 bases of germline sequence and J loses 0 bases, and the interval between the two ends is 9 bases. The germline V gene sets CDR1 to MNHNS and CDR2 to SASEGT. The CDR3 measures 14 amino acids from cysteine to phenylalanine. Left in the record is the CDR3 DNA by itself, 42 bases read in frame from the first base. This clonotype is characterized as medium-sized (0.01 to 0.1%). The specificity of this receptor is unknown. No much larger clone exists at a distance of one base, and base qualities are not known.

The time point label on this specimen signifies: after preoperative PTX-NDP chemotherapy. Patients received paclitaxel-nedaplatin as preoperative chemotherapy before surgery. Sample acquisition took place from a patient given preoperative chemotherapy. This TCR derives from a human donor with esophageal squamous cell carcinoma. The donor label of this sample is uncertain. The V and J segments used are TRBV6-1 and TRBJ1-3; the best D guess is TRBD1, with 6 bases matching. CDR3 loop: CASRTGISGNTIYF. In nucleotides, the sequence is TGTGCCAGCAGAACAGGGATCTCTGGAAACACCATATATTTT.